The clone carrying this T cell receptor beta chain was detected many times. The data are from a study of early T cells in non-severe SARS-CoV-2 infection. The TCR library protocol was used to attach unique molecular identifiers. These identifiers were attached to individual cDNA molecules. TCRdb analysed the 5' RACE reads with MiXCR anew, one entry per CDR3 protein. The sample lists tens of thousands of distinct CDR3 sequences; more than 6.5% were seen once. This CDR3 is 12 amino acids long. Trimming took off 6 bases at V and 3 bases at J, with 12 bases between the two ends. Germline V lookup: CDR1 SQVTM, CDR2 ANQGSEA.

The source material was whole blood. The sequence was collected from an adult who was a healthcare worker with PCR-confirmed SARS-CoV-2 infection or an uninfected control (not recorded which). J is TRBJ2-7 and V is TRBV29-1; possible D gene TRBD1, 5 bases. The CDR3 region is CSVGNQGYEQYF. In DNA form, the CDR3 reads TGCAGCGTGGGGAATCAGGGCTACGAGCAGTACTTC.